These 20 T cell receptor beta chains originate from one sample sequenced in a study of blood T cells in healthy people across ages. Primers used in a second PCR of roughly 7 to 12 cycles were a sample-barcoded 5' primer and a J-beta primer mix. TCRdb re-derived calls from the 5' RACE reads in MiXCR, one entry per CDR3 protein. The data hold about 640,000 distinct CDR3 sequences, with around three fifths observed a single time. The source material was blood. The source of these receptors is a man aged 60-69 years in good health.

This clonotype has just one count. The chain carries TRBV4-1 and TRBJ1-2; 7 bases map to TRBD1. The V gene's germline CDR1 is MGHRA and CDR2 YSYEKL. CDR3 length: 15 amino acids. The V gene end was trimmed by 6 bases and the J gene end by 2 bases; junction bases not matched to a gene: 9. This chain's CDR3 is CASSTEGAQNYGYTF. The CDR3 DNA reads TGCGCCAGCAGTACAGAGGGGGCACAGAACTATGGCTACACCTTC.

The chain joins TRBV18 to TRBJ2-1, with D uncertain. The V end was cut by 1 base, the J end by 0 bases, with 10 bases between. Germline V gene sequence: CDR1 KGHSH, CDR2 LQKENI. The CDR3 is 16 amino acids. The CDR3 DNA sequence: TGTGCCAGCTCACCACTGGGTCCAAGCTCCTACAATGAGCAGTTCTTC. Translated: CASSPLGPSSYNEQFF.

This clonotype has only one observation. Possible read error: a much larger clone is one base away. This chain joins TRBV9 and TRBJ2-1; TRBD2 matches at 10 bases. The CDR3 has 17 amino acids. Per the germline V gene, CDR1 is SGDLS and CDR2 is YYNGEE. DNA for the CDR3: TGTGTCAGCAGCTCTCGACGTGGACTAGCGGCGTACAATGAGCAGTTCTTC. Translating it yields CVSSSRRGLAAYNEQFF.

The rearrangement uses TRBV18 and TRBJ2-7; weak D call: TRBD2 (7 bases). TRBJ2-5 explains the end of the DNA better; the J call may be wrong. CDR1 and CDR2 from the germline V gene are KGHSH and LQKENI. The CDR3 consists of 14 residues. In DNA, the CDR3 is TGTGCCAGCTCACCTAACGGGGGGCGAGAGACCCAGTACTTC. It codes for CASSPNGGRETQYF.

This clonotype was detected only a few times. The genes are TRBV20-1 and TRBJ2-5; the D is unclear. The V and J ends lost 1 base and 0 bases respectively, with 9 bases between them. The germline V gene has CDR1 DFQATT and CDR2 SNEGSKA (reference sequence). The CDR3 has 14 residues. CDR3 sequence (DNA): TGCAGTGCTAGAGTCGGGCTATACCAAGAGACCCAGTACTTC. This codes for CSARVGLYQETQYF.

The genes are TRBV5-1 and TRBJ2-1, with 10 bases matching TRBD2. This CDR3 has 18 amino acids. Trimming took 8 bases from V and 0 from J; bases not matched to a gene: 14. The V gene's germline CDR1 is SGHRS and CDR2 YFSETQ. The chain's CDR3 is CASTVVLAGKSSYNEQFF. The CDR3 nucleotides read TGCGCCAGTACGGTCGTACTAGCGGGGAAGAGCTCCTACAATGAGCAGTTCTTC.

The gene calls are TRBV20-1 and TRBJ2-5; possible D gene TRBD2, 5 bases. The CDR3 consists of 13 residues. CDR1 and CDR2 (germline): DFQATT, SNEGSKA (reference sequence). The V end was cut by 5 bases, the J end by 5 bases, with 15 bases between. The CDR3 DNA sequence: TGCAGTGCTCTTGGGTCGGGGTACGAGACCCAGTACTTC. Translation: CSALGSGYETQYF.

The genes are TRBV29-1 and TRBJ1-2; 10 nucleotides match TRBD1. The CDR3 is 13 amino acids. V trimming: 1 base; J trimming: 4 bases; junction bases outside the gene matches: 0. Germline loops: CDR1 SQVTM, CDR2 ANQGSEA. The CDR3 DNA sequence: TGCAGCGTTGAAGGGACAGGGGGCTATGGCTACACCTTC. Translating gives CSVEGTGGYGYTF. Supplemented by reference TRBV29-1 and TRBJ1-2, the full variable domain reads SAVISQKPSRDICQRGTSLTIQCQVDSQVTMMFWYRQQPGQSLTLIATANQGSEATYESGFVIDKFPISRPNLTFSTLTVSNMSPEDSSIYLCSVEGTGGYGYTFGSGTRLTVV.

With respect to this clonotype: This may be a read error: a much more frequent sequence differs by one nucleotide. The V gene is TRBV7-8, the J gene TRBJ2-5; 8 bases are shared with TRBD1. Germline V gene data show CDR1 as SGHVS and CDR2 as FQNEAQ. The CDR3 has 19 amino acids. This CDR3 is CACSPFRVPTGVEKETQYF. The CDR3, as DNA: TGTGCCTGCAGCCCATTCCGGGTGCCGACAGGGGTGGAAAAAGAGACCCAGTACTTC.

The chain combines TRBV5-1 with TRBJ2-5; no clear D gene. The CDR3 runs to 14 residues. V was trimmed by 0 bases and J by 5 bases, leaving 11 bases between them. CDR1 is SGHRS, CDR2 YFSETQ, per germline. In DNA form, the CDR3 reads TGCGCCAGCAGCTTGGGACCACCTTATGAGACCCAGTACTTC. Translated, it gives CASSLGPPYETQYF. Complete variable domain (other parts from reference TRBV5-1 and TRBJ2-5): KAGVTQTPRYLIKTRGQQVTLSCSPISGHRSVSWYQQTPGQGLQFLFEYFSETQRNKGNFPGRFSGRQFSNSRSEMNVSTLELGDSALYLCASSLGPPYETQYFGPGTRLLVL.

The gene calls are TRBV2 and TRBJ1-4; a weak D match, TRBD1 (6 bases). CDR3 length: 17 amino acids. Trimming took off 0 bases at V and 3 bases at J, with 14 bases between the two ends. Germline loops: CDR1 SNHLY, CDR2 FYNNEI. As DNA, the CDR3 is TGTGCCAGCAGTGAAGCACTCCAGACAGGACCTAATGAAAAACTGTTTTTT. Encoded protein: CASSEALQTGPNEKLFF.

The chain carries TRBV20-1 and TRBJ2-3; maybe TRBD2 (6 bases). The CDR3 totals 15 residues. The ends were cut back, 5 bases at V and 2 bases at J, with 17 bases in the middle. Germline V CDR1 and CDR2: DFQATT, SNEGSKA (reference sequence). The CDR3 protein is CSAGKGRGTTDTQYF. The CDR3 coding sequence is TGCAGTGCTGGAAAGGGGCGGGGAACCACAGATACGCAGTATTTT.

The chain has TRBV6-6 and TRBJ1-2; D remains ambiguous. The CDR3 has 14 amino acids. The germline V gene has CDR1 MNHNY and CDR2 SVGAGI (reference sequence). V was clipped by 7 bases and J by 1 base, with 13 bases between them. As DNA, the CDR3 is TGTGCCAGCATCGGGCAGAAAATTAACTATGGCTACACCTTC. Its translation is CASIGQKINYGYTF.

This sequence joins TRBV2 and TRBJ1-5, with D possibly being TRBD1 (6 bases). Germline values: CDR1 SNHLY, CDR2 FYNNEI. The CDR3 consists of 18 residues. Trimming took 6 bases from V and 3 from J, leaving 24 bases between them. The CDR3 nucleotides are TGTGCCAGCAGCTTAGCGATTTGGGGGCCAAGGTCCAATCAGCCCCAGCATTTT. This encodes CASSLAIWGPRSNQPQHF.

This clonotype has just one count. J is TRBJ1-1 and V is TRBV7-2; D is possibly TRBD1 (5 bases). CDR1 and CDR2 from the germline V gene are SGHTA and FQGNSA. This CDR3 has 15 amino acids. The ends were cut back, 0 bases at V and 4 bases at J, with 12 bases in the middle. CDR3 nucleotide sequence: TGTGCCAGCAGCTTAGCAGGGCAGGGACGCACTGAAGCTTTCTTT. Amino acids: CASSLAGQGRTEAFF.

The J gene is TRBJ1-2, the V gene TRBV10-2, with 10 bases that match TRBD1. Germline V gives CDR1 WSHSY, CDR2 SAAADI. V trimming: 6 bases; J trimming: 0 bases; junction bases outside the gene matches: 10. This CDR3 is built from 17 residues. CDR3 in DNA: TGCGCCAGCAGGACAGGACAGGGGGGCACGGCTAACTATGGCTACACCTTC. Its protein is CASRTGQGGTANYGYTF.

This chain links TRBV7-2 with TRBJ1-2; the D gene is possibly TRBD1 (6 bases). The V and J ends lost 7 bases and 2 bases respectively, with 11 bases between them. The CDR3 length is 13 residues. CDR1 SGHTA and CDR2 FQGNSA come from the germline V gene. The CDR3 loop is CASNQGQNYGYTF. The CDR3 bases are TGTGCCAGCAACCAGGGACAAAACTATGGCTACACCTTC. Supplemented by reference TRBV7-2 and TRBJ1-2, the full variable domain reads GAGVSQSPSNKVTEKGKDVELRCDPISGHTALYWYRQSLGQGLEFLIYFQGNSAPDKSGLPSDRFSAERTGGSVSTLTIQRTQQEDSAVYLCASNQGQNYGYTFGSGTRLTVV.

The sample holds a few counts of this clonotype. This chain uses TRBV28 with TRBJ1-2; maybe TRBD1 (5 bases). The CDR3 is made up of 17 amino acids. The germline gives CDR1 MDHEN, CDR2 SYDVKM. Trimming took off 3 bases at V and 0 bases at J, with 17 bases between the two ends. The CDR3 reads CASSFRGRGPTNYGYTF. As DNA, the CDR3 is TGTGCCAGCAGTTTTCGTGGGCGGGGCCCGACTAACTATGGCTACACCTTC.

The chain recombines TRBV6-6 with TRBJ2-2, with TRBD2 identical over 7 bases. The CDR3 consists of 13 residues. Germline V gives CDR1 MNHNY, CDR2 SVGAGI (reference sequence). V was clipped by 2 bases and J by 8 bases; unmatched bases: 2. The CDR3: CASSYRGEGELFF. The CDR3 nucleotides are TGTGCCAGCAGTTACCGGGGGGAGGGGGAGCTGTTTTTT.

This clonotype occurred a few times. The rearrangement uses TRBV7-2 and TRBJ2-1; 13 bases agree with TRBD2. The CDR3 is 18 amino acids. V was clipped by 1 base and J by 6 bases; unmatched bases: 9. CDR1 is SGHTA, CDR2 FQGNSA, per germline. This CDR3 reads CASSLVPMGTSGVNEQFF. The CDR3 nucleotides are TGTGCCAGCAGCTTAGTGCCGATGGGGACTAGCGGGGTCAATGAGCAGTTCTTC.